The next 21 T cell receptor beta chains were all read from a single sample in a study of cytomegalovirus exposure and HLA in healthy donors. Researchers ran the PCR with 60 Vbeta and 13 Jbeta primers. Using immunoSEQ multiplex PCR, the repertoire was profiled, and TCRdb retains in-frame clones only, with some absent. Among 110,000 to 150,000 clones, approximately 80% were seen once, and the ten largest hold roughly 3.7%. The material sequenced was PBMCs. These receptors originate from a male donor in good health and CMV-seronegative.

The chain carries TRBV28 and TRBJ1-2; the D is unclear. The CDR3 spans 11 residues. Germline V gives CDR1 MDHEN, CDR2 SYDVKM. V gave up 5 bases and J gave up 5 bases, with 6 bases separating them. In DNA form, the CDR3 reads TGTGCCAGCAGTCTTTCTTATGGCTACACCTTC. Translated: CASSLSYGYTF.

This clone was picked up a small number of times. The chain recombines TRBV5-1 with TRBJ2-7; 8 bases line up with TRBD2. Germline V CDR1 and CDR2: SGHRS, YFSETQ. Germline trimming cut 2 bases from V and 4 bases from J; bases unmatched to any gene: 5. This CDR3 region has 14 residues. This CDR3 is CASSLRLASYEQYF. CDR3 DNA sequence: TGCGCCAGCAGCTTAAGACTAGCGTCTTACGAGCAGTACTTC.

The CDR3 DNA sequence: TGCAGCGTTGATCCCTCTGAAGCGGGAACGTACAATGAGCAGTTCTTC. This sequence encodes CSVDPSEAGTYNEQFF. This chain connects TRBV29-1 to TRBJ2-1, with 7 bases aligning to TRBD2. Germline CDR1 SQVTM, CDR2 ANQGSEA. This CDR3 spans 16 amino acids. V lost 3 bases, J lost 4 bases, and 12 bases stayed unmatched.

This clone turned up a few times. This chain uses TRBV4-3 with TRBJ2-1; 8 nucleotides agree with TRBD2. The V and J ends lost 1 base and 2 bases, in that order; junction bases with no gene match: 1. Looked up from germline, CDR1 is LGHNA and CDR2 is YSLEER. The CDR3 covers 15 residues. CDR3 sequence (DNA): TGCGCCAGCAGCCAAGCGGGGGGGCCCTACAATGAGCAGTTCTTC. Its translation: CASSQAGGPYNEQFF.

This chain joins TRBV12-5 and TRBJ1-2; D gene unclear. V was pared by 1 base and J by 7 bases, with 13 bases between. CDR3 length: 14 residues. Germline V gene data show CDR1 as LGHNT and CDR2 as FRNRAP. DNA of the CDR3: TGTGCTAGTGGTTTGGGGATCACAGTTCCTGGCTACACCTTC. The encoded protein is CASGLGITVPGYTF.

V gene TRBV18 combines with J gene TRBJ1-4; 8 nucleotides line up with TRBD1. The CDR3 is 16 residues long. Germline loops: CDR1 KGHSH, CDR2 LQKENI. After removal of 0 bases from V and 3 bases from J, the junction contained 3 bases not matched to a gene. In DNA, the CDR3 is TGTGCCAGCTCACCACCCAGGGGGCGAGCTAATGAAAAACTGTTTTTT. It translates to CASSPPRGRANEKLFF.

This clone came up a few times. The chain joins TRBV5-4 to TRBJ2-4; D gene unclear. Germline-derived CDR1 and CDR2 are SGHNT and YYREEE (reference sequence). The length of the CDR3 is 13 residues. Trimming removed 1 base from V and 12 bases from J, with 14 bases in between. CDR3 in amino acids: CASSLNLGHSQYF. CDR3 nucleotides: TGTGCCAGCAGCTTGAATTTGGGTCACAGTCAGTACTTC.

This clone was observed a handful of times. The chain is built from TRBV10-3 and TRBJ2-5; 11 bases are a match to TRBD1. The J call may be mistaken, given a closer DNA end match to TRBJ2-7. Looked up from germline, CDR1 is ENHRY and CDR2 is SYGVKD. The CDR3 consists of 17 residues. The CDR3 DNA follows: TGTGCCATCAGTGAGAGGGCCGGGACAGGGGGTCCGGACGAGCAGTACTTC. This codes for CAISERAGTGGPDEQYF.

The chain employs TRBV25-1 and TRBJ1-1, with TRBD1 identical over 9 bases. The trim removed 6 bases at V and 4 bases at J, leaving 9 bases unmatched. In germline, CDR1 is MGHDK, CDR2 SYGVNS. CDR3 size: 15 residues. The chain's CDR3 is CASSWDRAKGTEAFF. CDR3 DNA: TGTGCCAGCAGCTGGGACAGGGCCAAGGGCACTGAAGCTTTCTTT.

The J gene is TRBJ2-3, the V gene TRBV11-3; 10 bases are shared with TRBD2. This CDR3 has 16 residues. Looked up from germline, CDR1 is SGHNT and CDR2 is YENEEA. V trimming: 2 bases; J trimming: 4 bases; junction bases outside the gene matches: 6. Here the CDR3 DNA reads TGTGCCAGCAGCTTAACTAGCGGGAACGTGGCAGATACGCAGTATTTT. This gives the protein CASSLTSGNVADTQYF.

This sequence joins TRBV9 and TRBJ2-1; 12 nucleotides match TRBD2. Germline V gene lookup returns CDR1 SGDLS and CDR2 YYNGEE. V gave up 4 bases and J gave up 6 bases; unmatched junction bases: 8. The CDR3 spans 16 residues. For the CDR3, the DNA is TGTGCCAGCAGCACCCGACTAGCGGGAGATGGCAATGAGCAGTTCTTC. Amino acids: CASSTRLAGDGNEQFF. The full variable domain, rest sourced from reference TRBV9 and TRBJ2-1, is DSGVTQTPKHLITATGQRVTLRCSPRSGDLSVYWYQQSLDQGLQFLIQYYNGEERAKGNILERFSAQQFPDLHSELNLSSLELGDSALYFCASSTRLAGDGNEQFFGPGTRLTVL.

This chain links TRBV13 with TRBJ2-2, with a possible D match to TRBD1 (5 bases). The germline V and J ends were trimmed by 5 bases and 4 bases, with 14 bases remaining between them. The CDR3 runs 15 residues. CDR1 is PRHDT and CDR2 is FYEKMQ in the germline V gene (reference sequence). Written as DNA, the CDR3 is TGTGCCAGCAGCCCCCAATTGGGGCTCACCGGGGAGCTGTTTTTT. It yields the protein CASSPQLGLTGELFF.

The rearrangement links TRBV5-1 to TRBJ1-1; the D gene is possibly TRBD1 (6 bases). V dropped 1 base and J dropped 6 bases, with 16 bases sitting between them. CDR1 and CDR2 (germline): SGHRS, YFSETQ. CDR3 length: 15 residues. The CDR3 reads CASSLKVRGSAEAFF. The CDR3 region has the DNA TGCGCCAGCAGCTTGAAGGTCAGGGGAAGCGCTGAAGCTTTCTTT.

The genes are TRBV11-3 and TRBJ2-1, with 11 bases matching TRBD2. CDR3 length: 16 amino acids. The germline V gene encodes CDR1 SGHNT and CDR2 YENEEA. V lost 2 bases, J lost 4 bases, and 4 bases stayed unmatched. The CDR3 is CASSLHLAGGYNEQFF. Written as DNA, the CDR3 is TGTGCCAGCAGCTTACACCTAGCGGGGGGTTACAATGAGCAGTTCTTC. Full variable domain (outside the CDR3, taken from reference TRBV11-3 and TRBJ2-1): EAGVVQSPRYKIIEKKQPVAFWCNPISGHNTLYWYLQNLGQGPELLIRYENEEAVDDSQLPKDRFSAERLKGVDSTLKIQPAELGDSAVYLCASSLHLAGGYNEQFFGPGTRLTVL.

This clone occurred once. The chain is built from TRBV7-9 and TRBJ1-2, with a weak D call TRBD1 (5 bases). V was clipped by 1 base and J by 1 base, with 7 bases between them. This CDR3 is 14 amino acids long. The germline CDR1 and CDR2 sequences are SEHNR and FQNEAQ (reference sequence). The DNA of the CDR3 is TGTGCCAGCAGCTTAGAGGGGATTAACTATGGCTACACCTTC. Translation gives CASSLEGINYGYTF.

This clone was detected only a few times. This sequence joins TRBV6-6 and TRBJ1-1; 7 bases are shared with TRBD1. The CDR3 covers 14 residues. The V segment lost 2 bases and the J segment 3 bases; nucleotides outside the gene matches: 3. CDR1 and CDR2 from the germline V gene are MNHNY and SVGAGI (reference sequence). CDR3 protein: CASSYTTGDTEAFF. In DNA, the CDR3 is TGTGCCAGCAGTTACACTACAGGGGACACTGAAGCTTTCTTT.

The chain carries TRBV10-3 and TRBJ2-7; D might be TRBD1 (6 bases). V was shortened by 8 bases and J by 3 bases, with 14 bases between the two germline ends. This CDR3 is 13 amino acids long. Germline loops: CDR1 ENHRY, CDR2 SYGVKD. CDR3 region: CAILGAPFYEQYF. Here the CDR3 DNA reads TGTGCCATCCTGGGGGCACCGTTCTACGAGCAGTACTTC.

The chain recombines TRBV7-2 with TRBJ1-3, with 8 nucleotides matching TRBD1. Trimming cost V 5 bases and J 0 bases; bases outside gene matches: 6. CDR1 and CDR2 (germline): SGHTA, FQGNSA. The CDR3 sequence is 16 residues long. The chain's CDR3 is CASSLDRVGSGNTIYF. As DNA, the CDR3 is TGTGCCAGCAGCCTGGACAGGGTGGGCTCTGGAAACACCATATATTTT.

This clone was detected only once. The chain recombines TRBV6-5 with TRBJ2-7; maybe TRBD1 (6 bases). Germline V lookup: CDR1 MNHEY, CDR2 SVGAGI. The V gene lost 2 bases and the J gene lost 3 bases, with 8 bases spanning the gap. CDR3 length: 13 amino acids. The CDR3 DNA follows: TGTGCCAGCAGTTACGGACAGTTCTACGAGCAGTACTTC. Encoded protein: CASSYGQFYEQYF.

The gene calls are TRBV7-9 and TRBJ2-7; TRBD2 might be the D (5 bases). The CDR3 has 14 residues. Germline V gene sequence: CDR1 SEHNR, CDR2 FQNEAQ (reference sequence). The germline V and J ends were trimmed by 4 bases and 0 bases, with 10 bases remaining between them. The CDR3 spells CASSSGRGSYEQYF. The DNA for the CDR3 is TGTGCCAGCAGCTCGGGTCGGGGCTCCTACGAGCAGTACTTC.

This clone was seen a few times. V and J are TRBV10-2 and TRBJ2-5; D call uncertain. The length of the CDR3 is 15 residues. Germline loops: CDR1 WSHSY, CDR2 SAAADI. With 3 bases removed from V and 3 bases from J, the gap between germline ends came to 14 bases. CDR3 loop: CASSDYGTQKETQYF. DNA of the CDR3: TGCGCCAGCAGTGATTATGGCACACAGAAAGAGACCCAGTACTTC.